The clone carrying this T cell receptor (beta chain) has only one observation. Its antigen is unidentified. Cultured CD4+ T cell DNA was sequenced using the Oncomine TCR Beta short-read assay. MiXCR was run by TCRdb on the PCR reads, yielding one entry per CDR3 protein. There are some 10,000 distinct CDR3 sequences in the sample; roughly 55% occur only once, and about 20% lies in the top ten. The data stem from a study of vaccination and CD4 T cells after COVID-19. Regarding the study as a whole: Within convalescent individuals, 304 out of 307 vaccine-specific clones proved to be spike mono-reactive.

The treatment here: roughly 11-day PBMC culture with coronavirus spike peptide pools or control peptides (ViraFEST assay). First, ViraFEST expanded antigen-specific T cells with peptide pools, and next it sequenced the TCRs. Peptide pools at around 10 ug/ml stimulated roughly 1.9 million PBMCs per well with about 9.4 IU/ml IL-2. The CDR3 extends over 12 amino acids. V lost 4 bases, J lost 9 bases, and 10 bases lay in between. Germline lookup yields CDR1 LNHDA and CDR2 SQIVND (reference sequence). This TCR came from a human donor who had recovered from COVID-19. The chain is built from TRBV19 and TRBJ2-1, with D possibly matching TRBD1 (5 bases). Sequenced material: CD4+ T cells from blood, cultured in vitro. In DNA form, the CDR3 reads TGTGCCAGTAGTAGGCAGGGCACTGAGCAGTTCTTC. Its translation is CASSRQGTEQFF.